These T cell receptor beta chains were read from a single sample in a study of cytomegalovirus exposure and HLA in healthy donors. Profiling relied on immunoSEQ multiplex PCR, and the TCRdb table lists in-frame clones only, not all of them. The table records about 82,000 clones, approximately 80% of them present only once. Sequencing was performed on PBMCs. Receptor source: a human donor in good health. The CDR3 runs from the conserved cysteine through the conserved F or W. Each record gives: J gene, clone size, V gene, D gene, CDR3 DNA, CDR3 protein. The D gene is left open where the match is weak. A row's size may be missing; if present it is once, few, many or a size class.

j_gene: TRBJ1-1
abundance: once
v_gene: TRBV27
d_gene: -
CDR3nt: TGTGCCAGCAGTTACGCGGCGAACACTGAAGCTTTCTTT
CDR3aa: CASSYAANTEAFF

j_gene: TRBJ2-7
abundance: -
v_gene: TRBV6-5
d_gene: TRBD1
CDR3nt: TGTGCCAGCAGTTTTGGGACAGGGGCCTACGAGCAGTACTTC
CDR3aa: CASSFGTGAYEQYF

j_gene: TRBJ1-1
abundance: -
v_gene: TRBV7-6
d_gene: -
CDR3nt: TGTGCCAGCAGCTTGTCACAGGGTGGACGCACTGAAGCTTTCTTT
CDR3aa: CASSLSQGGRTEAFF

j_gene: TRBJ2-2
abundance: -
v_gene: TRBV7-7
d_gene: TRBD1
CDR3nt: TGTGCCAGCAGCAATACAGGGGGAACCGGGGAGCTGTTTTTT
CDR3aa: CASSNTGGTGELFF

j_gene: TRBJ2-3
abundance: -
v_gene: TRBV5-4
d_gene: -
CDR3nt: TGTGCCAGCAGATTTGACAGGACCACAGATACGCAGTATTTT
CDR3aa: CASRFDRTTDTQYF

j_gene: TRBJ2-5
abundance: -
v_gene: TRBV11-2
d_gene: TRBD2
CDR3nt: TGTGCCAGCAGCTTAGTAGCGGGGGGGCCGGAGACCCAGTACTTC
CDR3aa: CASSLVAGGPETQYF

j_gene: TRBJ2-5
abundance: -
v_gene: TRBV19
d_gene: -
CDR3nt: TGTGCCAGTAGTATGTGGGGAGCTAACCAAGAGACCCAGTACTTC
CDR3aa: CASSMWGANQETQYF

j_gene: TRBJ2-5
abundance: few
v_gene: TRBV6-5
d_gene: -
CDR3nt: TGTGCCACCGGGACTCCACAAGAGACCCAGTACTTC
CDR3aa: CATGTPQETQYF

j_gene: TRBJ2-2
abundance: -
v_gene: TRBV19
d_gene: -
CDR3nt: TGTGCCAGTAGTCTCCGGGGTTATACCGGGGAGCTGTTTTTT
CDR3aa: CASSLRGYTGELFF

j_gene: TRBJ2-3
abundance: -
v_gene: TRBV5-4
d_gene: TRBD2
CDR3nt: TGTGCCAGCAGCTTGTGGGCTAGCGGGGGACCTAGGGATACGCAGTATTTT
CDR3aa: CASSLWASGGPRDTQYF

j_gene: TRBJ2-7
abundance: -
v_gene: TRBV6-8
d_gene: -
CDR3nt: TGTGCCAGCAGTTACGGGGAGCGTCACACCTACGAGCAGTACTTC
CDR3aa: CASSYGERHTYEQYF